This T cell receptor beta chain emerged from a study of T cell repertoires in cytomegalovirus infection. The sample holds many counts of this clonotype. TCRdb ran MiXCR on the reads and lists one entry per CDR3 protein. Of 450,000 to 600,000 distinct CDR3 sequences detected, approximately 11% appear once; the ten largest clones hold 10%. The TCR was taken from a human donor in good health (CMV status not recorded). Some clones in this sample may be carry-over from other donors' samples. Material: PBMCs.

CDR3 sequence: CASSLAAGQSYEQYF. DNA for the CDR3: TGTGCCAGCAGCTTGGCGGCGGGACAGTCCTACGAGCAGTACTTC. The chain uses TRBV5-4 and TRBJ2-7, with D possibly being TRBD1 (7 bases). The CDR3 has 15 residues. V shed 0 bases and J shed 1 base, with 11 bases lying between them. CDR1 is SGHNT and CDR2 is YYREEE in the germline V gene (reference sequence).